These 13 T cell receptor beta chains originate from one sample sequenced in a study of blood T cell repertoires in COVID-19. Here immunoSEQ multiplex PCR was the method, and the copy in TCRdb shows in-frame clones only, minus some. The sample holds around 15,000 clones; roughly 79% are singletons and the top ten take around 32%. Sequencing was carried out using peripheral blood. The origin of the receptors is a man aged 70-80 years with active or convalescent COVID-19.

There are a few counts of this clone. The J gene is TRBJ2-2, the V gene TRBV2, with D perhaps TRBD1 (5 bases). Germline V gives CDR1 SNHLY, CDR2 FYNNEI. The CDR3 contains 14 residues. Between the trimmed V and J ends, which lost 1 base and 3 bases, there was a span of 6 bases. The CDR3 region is CASSEVRDTGELFF. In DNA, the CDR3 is TGTGCCAGCAGTGAAGTCAGGGACACCGGGGAGCTGTTTTTT.

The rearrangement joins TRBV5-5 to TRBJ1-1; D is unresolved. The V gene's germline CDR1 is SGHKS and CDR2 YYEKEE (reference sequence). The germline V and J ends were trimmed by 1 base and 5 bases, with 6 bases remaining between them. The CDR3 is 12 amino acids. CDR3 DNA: TGTGCCAGCAGCTTGATTCAAACTGAAGCTTTCTTT. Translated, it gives CASSLIQTEAFF.

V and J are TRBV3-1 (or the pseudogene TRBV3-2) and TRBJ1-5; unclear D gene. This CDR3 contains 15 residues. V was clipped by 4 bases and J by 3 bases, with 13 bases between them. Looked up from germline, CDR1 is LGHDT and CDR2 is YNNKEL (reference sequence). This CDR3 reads CASSPTSGYNQPQHF. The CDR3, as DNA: TGTGCCAGCAGCCCCACAAGCGGGTACAATCAGCCCCAGCATTTT.

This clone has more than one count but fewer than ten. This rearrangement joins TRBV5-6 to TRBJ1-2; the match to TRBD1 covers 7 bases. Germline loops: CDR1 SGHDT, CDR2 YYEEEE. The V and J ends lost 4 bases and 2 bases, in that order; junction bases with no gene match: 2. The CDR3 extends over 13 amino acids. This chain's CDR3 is CASSQGGNYGYTF. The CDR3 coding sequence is TGTGCCAGCAGCCAGGGGGGCAACTATGGCTACACCTTC.

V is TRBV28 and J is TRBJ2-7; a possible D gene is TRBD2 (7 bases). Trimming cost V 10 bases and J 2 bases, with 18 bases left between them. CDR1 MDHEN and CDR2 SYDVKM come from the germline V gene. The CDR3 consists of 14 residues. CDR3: CATRRGGAPYEQYF. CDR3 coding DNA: TGTGCCACCAGAAGGGGGGGGGCCCCCTACGAGCAGTACTTC.

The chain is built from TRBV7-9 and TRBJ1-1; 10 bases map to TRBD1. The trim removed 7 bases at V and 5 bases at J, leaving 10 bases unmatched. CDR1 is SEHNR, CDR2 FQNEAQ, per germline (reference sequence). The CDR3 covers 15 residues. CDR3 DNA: TGTGCCAGCACCACGGGACAGGGGTCGGGGACTGAAGCTTTCTTT. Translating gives CASTTGQGSGTEAFF.

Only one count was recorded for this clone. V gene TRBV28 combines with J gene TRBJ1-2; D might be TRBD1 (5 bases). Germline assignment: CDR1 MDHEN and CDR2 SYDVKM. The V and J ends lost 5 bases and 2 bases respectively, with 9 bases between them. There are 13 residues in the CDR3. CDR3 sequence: CASSQGINYGYTF. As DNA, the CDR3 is TGTGCCAGCAGTCAGGGTATAAACTATGGCTACACCTTC.

The CDR3 protein is CASSYQGSARYNEQFF. The CDR3 coding sequence is TGTGCCAGCAGTTACCAGGGGAGCGCTCGGTACAATGAGCAGTTCTTC. The chain is built from TRBV6-6 and TRBJ2-1; tentatively, D is TRBD1 (6 bases). Germline CDR1 reads MNHNY; CDR2 reads SVGAGI (reference sequence). Deletions cut 2 bases from V and 4 bases from J, with 15 bases between. This CDR3 has 16 residues.

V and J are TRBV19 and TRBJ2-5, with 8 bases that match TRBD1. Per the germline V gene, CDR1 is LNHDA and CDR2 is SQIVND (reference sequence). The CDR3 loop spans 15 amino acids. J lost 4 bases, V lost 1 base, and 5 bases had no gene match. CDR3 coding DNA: TGTGCCAGTAGTATAGCAAGGACAGGGCGAGAGACCCAGTACTTC. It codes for CASSIARTGRETQYF.

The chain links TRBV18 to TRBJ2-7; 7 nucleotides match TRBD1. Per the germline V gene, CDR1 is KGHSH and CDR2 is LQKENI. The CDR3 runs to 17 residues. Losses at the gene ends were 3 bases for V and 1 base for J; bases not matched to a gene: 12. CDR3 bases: TGTGCCAGCTCACCTTCAAGACAGGGCCGGACATCCTACGAGCAGTACTTC. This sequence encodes CASSPSRQGRTSYEQYF.

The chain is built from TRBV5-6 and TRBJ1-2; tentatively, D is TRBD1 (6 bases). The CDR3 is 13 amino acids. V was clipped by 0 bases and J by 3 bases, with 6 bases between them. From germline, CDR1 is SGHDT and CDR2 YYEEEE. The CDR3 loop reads CASSLGQDYGYTF. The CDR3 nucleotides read TGTGCCAGCAGCTTGGGACAGGACTATGGCTACACCTTC.

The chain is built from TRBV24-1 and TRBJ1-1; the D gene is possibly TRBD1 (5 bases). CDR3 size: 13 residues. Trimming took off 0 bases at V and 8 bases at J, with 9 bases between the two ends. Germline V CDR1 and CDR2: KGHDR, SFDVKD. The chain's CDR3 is CATSDLQGREAFF. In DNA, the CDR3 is TGTGCCACCAGTGATTTGCAGGGTAGGGAAGCTTTCTTT.

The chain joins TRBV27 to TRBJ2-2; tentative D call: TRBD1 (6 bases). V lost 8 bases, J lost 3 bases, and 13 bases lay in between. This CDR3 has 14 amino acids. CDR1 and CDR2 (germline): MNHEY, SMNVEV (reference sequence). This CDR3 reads CASRRYRDTGELFF. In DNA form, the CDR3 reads TGTGCCAGCCGGAGATACAGGGACACCGGGGAGCTGTTTTTT.